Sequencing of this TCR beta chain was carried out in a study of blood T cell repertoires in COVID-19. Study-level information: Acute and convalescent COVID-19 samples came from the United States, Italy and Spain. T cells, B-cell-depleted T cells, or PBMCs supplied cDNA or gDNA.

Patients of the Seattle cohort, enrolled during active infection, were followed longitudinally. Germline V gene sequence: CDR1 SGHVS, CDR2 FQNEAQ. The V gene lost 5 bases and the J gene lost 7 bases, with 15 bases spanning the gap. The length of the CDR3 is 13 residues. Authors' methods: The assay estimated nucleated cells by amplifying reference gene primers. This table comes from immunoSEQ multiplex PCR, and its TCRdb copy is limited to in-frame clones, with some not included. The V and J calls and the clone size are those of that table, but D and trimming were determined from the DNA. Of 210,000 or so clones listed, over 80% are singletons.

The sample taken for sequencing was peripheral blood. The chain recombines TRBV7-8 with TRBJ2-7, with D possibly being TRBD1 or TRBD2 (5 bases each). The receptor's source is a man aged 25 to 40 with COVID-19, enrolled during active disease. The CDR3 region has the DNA TGTGCCAGCAGCCGGGACCTCACGGGGGAGCAGTACTTC. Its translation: CASSRDLTGEQYF.